The entry that follows covers one T cell receptor (beta chain) sequence. These data belong to a study of blood T cell repertoires in COVID-19. At the level of the study: Samples of COVID-19 (acute and convalescent) were obtained from the United States, Italy and Spain.

The repertoire was sequenced with immunoSEQ multiplex PCR; TCRdb's copy has only in-frame clones and lacks some. This sample has a few hundred thousand clones, with approximately 82% found just once. This CDR3 spans 14 amino acids. Trimming stripped 1 base from V and 3 bases from J, with 10 bases between. Looked up from germline, CDR1 is SGHDN and CDR2 is FVKESK. This receptor was taken from a man aged 40-55 years who had recovered from COVID-19. The source material was peripheral blood. The rearrangement joins TRBV14 to TRBJ2-7; D call uncertain. The CDR3 sequence is CASSQVLDNYEQYF. The CDR3 DNA follows: TGTGCCAGCAGCCAAGTTTTAGACAACTACGAGCAGTACTTC.